A single T cell receptor (beta chain) is shown here with its context. The data stem from a study of T cell changes during pregnancy in multiple sclerosis. With V trimmed by 3 bases and J by 7 bases, 13 bases remained unmatched. From germline, CDR1 is SQVTM and CDR2 ANQGSEA. The CDR3 has 16 amino acids. Sequencing used immunoSEQ multiplex PCR; TCRdb keeps in-frame clones, though not all of them. The table has some 93,000 clones, roughly nine tenths seen once. The rearrangement joins TRBV29-1 to TRBJ1-4, with TRBD1 matching 8 bases. The source was peripheral blood, collected after pregnancy. This clonotype was obtained from a female donor in good health, enrolled as a control in a pregnancy study. CDR3 nucleotides: TGCAGCGTTGATTTGGCAGGGGGCGAACGAGGTGAAAAACTGTTTTTT. This sequence encodes CSVDLAGGERGEKLFF.